This TCR beta chain was sequenced in a study of shared clonotypes between healthy human individuals. Notes on the study in general: Of the naive CD4 clonotypes, around 5.2% were shared across a handful of donors. What naive subsets generally showed was a larger estimated richness than memory subsets showed.

In regard to this clone: Its antigen is currently unknown.

The CDR3 has 16 amino acids. Germline V gives CDR1 GTSNPN, CDR2 SVGIG (reference sequence). Within Nashville, Tennessee resided all donors, each a Caucasian adult. Profiling relied on immunoSEQ multiplex PCR, and the TCRdb table lists in-frame clones only, not all of them. The repertoire consists of around 940,000 clones, with roughly 72% occurring once and the leading ten covering approximately 1.5%. The chain has TRBV30 and TRBJ2-5; 9 bases are a match to TRBD2. The DNA end lines up better with TRBJ2-7; the J call may be wrong. Sample: memory CD4+ T cells sorted from blood. Specified subset: CD45RA-negative fraction. The receptor was isolated from a man between 18 and 35 years old in good health. This CDR3 reads CAYYWEAGGLSYEQYF. CDR3 nucleotides: TGTGCCTACTATTGGGAGGCGGGGGGGCTGTCCTACGAGCAGTACTTC.